These 31 T cell receptor beta chains were all obtained from the same sample, sequenced in a study of human T cells and chemical hapten exposure. Time point given: healthy volunteer bleed at 6 weeks. Whole blood, unfractionated, served as the material for total RNA extraction. Using its own MiXCR run on the RACE reads, TCRdb lists one record per CDR3 protein. The profile shows about 82,000 distinct CDR3 sequences, around 8.7% of them singletons. Source material: whole blood. The origin of the receptors is a male donor in good health. Some clones in this sample may be carry-over from other donors' samples.

The chain is built from TRBV27 and TRBJ1-2; D is possibly TRBD1 (5 bases). Trimming stripped 5 bases from V and 3 bases from J, with 13 bases between. This CDR3 comprises 14 residues. The germline CDR1 and CDR2 sequences are MNHEY and SMNVEV (reference sequence). CDR3 region: CASSKRQLDYGYTF. The CDR3 DNA reads as TGTGCCAGCAGTAAAAGACAGCTCGACTATGGCTACACCTTC.

V is TRBV6-2 or TRBV6-3 and J is TRBJ1-1; D ambiguous. CDR1 and CDR2 (germline): MNHEY, SVGEGT. The CDR3 is 16 residues long. Trimming cost V 5 bases and J 1 base, with 17 bases left between them. CDR3 nucleotide sequence: TGTGCCAGCAGTCAGTTTGAGTCGATGTGGAACACTGAAGCTTTCTTT. Its translation: CASSQFESMWNTEAFF.

This clonotype has only a few counts. This chain connects TRBV19 to TRBJ1-5; TRBD1 matches 7 bases. The CDR3 sequence is 18 residues long. Germline-derived CDR1 and CDR2 are LNHDA and SQIVND (reference sequence). Trimming cost V 1 base and J 3 bases; bases outside gene matches: 12. DNA for the CDR3: TGTGCCAGTAGTATAGTTAGGGTGGCAGGGGGTATCAATCAGCCCCAGCATTTT. Encoded protein: CASSIVRVAGGINQPQHF.

The chain combines TRBV7-9 with TRBJ2-3; no definite D call. Trimming took 5 bases from V and 1 from J, leaving 7 bases between them. The CDR3 is made up of 13 amino acids. Looked up from germline, CDR1 is SEHNR and CDR2 is FQNEAQ (reference sequence). In nucleotides, the CDR3 is TGTGCCAGCAGCCCTTCGGGCACAGATACGCAGTATTTT. This codes for CASSPSGTDTQYF.

This clonotype was seen at least ten times. V and J are TRBV6-5 and TRBJ1-5, with D unclear. The CDR3 length is 13 residues. Germline loops: CDR1 MNHEY, CDR2 SVGAGI. V shed 6 bases and J shed 0 bases, with 6 bases lying between them. This chain's CDR3 is CASRAGSNQPQHF. CDR3 DNA: TGTGCCAGCAGGGCGGGTAGCAATCAGCCCCAGCATTTT.

This clonotype has a count of ten or more. V and J are TRBV14 and TRBJ1-1, with D hard to call. V gave up 4 bases and J gave up 1 base, with 10 bases separating them. Germline lookup yields CDR1 SGHDN and CDR2 FVKESK. This CDR3 region has 14 residues. The DNA of the CDR3 is TGTGCCAGCAGCCCGTATAACTCGAACACTGAAGCTTTCTTT. Protein: CASSPYNSNTEAFF.

CDR3: CASRSVEGYGYTF. Here the CDR3 DNA reads TGTGCCAGCAGATCAGTAGAGGGATATGGCTACACCTTC. The chain is built from TRBV12-3 or TRBV12-4 and TRBJ1-2; D is unclear. V was clipped by 6 bases and J by 5 bases, with 13 bases between them. The CDR3 spans 13 residues.

On this clonotype: A single base separates this from a much larger clone, so it may be a read error. The chain is built from TRBV29-1 and TRBJ1-2; 8 bases match TRBD1. CDR1 and CDR2 from the germline V gene are SQVTM and ANQGSEA. This CDR3 spans 13 amino acids. DNA for the CDR3: TGCAGCGTGGCGACAGGGGAGGACTATGACTACACCTTC. Translation: CSVATGEDYDYTF.

Only a few counts were recorded for this clonotype. This chain joins TRBV5-4 and TRBJ2-5; D is undetermined. This CDR3 is built from 13 residues. V gave up 4 bases and J gave up 2 bases, with 9 bases separating them. Germline CDR1 and CDR2: SGHNT and YYREEE (reference sequence). Written as DNA, the CDR3 is TGTGCCAGCAGCCAAACAGAACAAGAGACCCAGTACTTC. Protein sequence: CASSQTEQETQYF.

The chain carries TRBV6-1 and TRBJ1-5; D might be TRBD1 (5 bases). CDR3 length: 17 residues. Germline V gene lookup returns CDR1 MNHNS and CDR2 SASEGT. Trimming took off 3 bases at V and 1 base at J, with 16 bases between the two ends. CDR3 sequence (DNA): TGTGCCAGCAGTGAGCCCGCCTTCCGGGACAGCAATCAGCCCCAGCATTTT. Translating it yields CASSEPAFRDSNQPQHF.

J is TRBJ1-5 and V is TRBV6-2 or TRBV6-3; D gene unclear. CDR1 MNHEY and CDR2 SVGEGT come from the germline V gene. The V end lost 6 bases, the J end lost 7 bases, and 19 bases lay between the germline ends. This CDR3 region has 15 residues. The CDR3 loop is CASRLGGPVGQPQHF. The CDR3 DNA sequence: TGTGCCAGCAGACTGGGCGGGCCGGTAGGGCAGCCCCAGCATTTT.

This sequence joins TRBV7-9 and TRBJ1-1, with D tentatively TRBD1 (6 bases). The CDR3 has 15 amino acids. Per the germline V gene, CDR1 is SEHNR and CDR2 is FQNEAQ (reference sequence). V lost 5 bases to trimming and J lost 0 bases, with 13 bases between them. In DNA form, the CDR3 reads TGTGCCAGCAGCCCCTCGACAGGATTGAACACTGAAGCTTTCTTT. Residues: CASSPSTGLNTEAFF.

This clonotype was detected a few times. V and J are TRBV15 and TRBJ2-5; D call uncertain. V lost 0 bases and J 5 bases, leaving 4 bases between the germline ends. The CDR3 consists of 12 residues. In germline, CDR1 is LNHNV, CDR2 YYDKDF (reference sequence). CDR3 amino acids: CATSRDQETQYF. Written as DNA, the CDR3 is TGTGCCACCAGCAGAGATCAGGAGACCCAGTACTTC.

This clonotype was seen many times. The chain recombines TRBV10-2 with TRBJ1-1; D possibly corresponds to TRBD1 (5 bases). The CDR3 has 15 residues. Trimming left V 6 bases short and J 2 bases short, with 16 bases between. Germline V gene sequence: CDR1 WSHSY, CDR2 SAAADI. This chain's CDR3 is CASRTEWGDNTEAFF. CDR3 bases: TGCGCCAGCAGGACGGAGTGGGGCGACAACACTGAAGCTTTCTTT.

J is TRBJ2-5 and V is TRBV5-4; D ambiguous. V dropped 4 bases and J dropped 0 bases, with 10 bases sitting between them. This CDR3 has 14 amino acids. Looked up from germline, CDR1 is SGHNT and CDR2 is YYREEE (reference sequence). The CDR3, as DNA: TGTGCCAGCAGCCCGGGCGCTAACCAAGAGACCCAGTACTTC. Encoded protein: CASSPGANQETQYF.

This clonotype has only a few counts. V usage is TRBV12-3 or TRBV12-4 and J usage is TRBJ2-3, with D tentatively TRBD2 (7 bases). Between the trimmed V and J ends, which lost 0 bases and 5 bases, there was a span of 15 bases. The CDR3 runs 16 residues. The DNA for the CDR3 is TGTGCCAGCAGTTTAGCCCCGGCGGGGGCGGGAGATACGCAGTATTTT. Its translation is CASSLAPAGAGDTQYF.

This clonotype was seen repeatedly, ten times or more. This chain links TRBV29-1 with TRBJ2-1; TRBD2 matches 7 bases. The V and J ends lost 5 bases and 7 bases, in that order; junction bases with no gene match: 5. The CDR3 spans 12 residues. Germline loops: CDR1 SQVTM, CDR2 ANQGSEA. CDR3 nucleotide sequence: TGCAGCGTTTGGCGGGAGAATAATGAGCAGTTCTTC. It translates to CSVWRENNEQFF.

This clonotype came up a few times. The chain combines TRBV7-2 with TRBJ1-4; 7 bases agree with TRBD1. The CDR3 covers 16 residues. Looked up from germline, CDR1 is SGHTA and CDR2 is FQGNSA. The V gene end was trimmed by 5 bases and the J gene end by 8 bases; junction bases not matched to a gene: 14. The DNA for the CDR3 is TGTGCCAGCAGCCGAGACGGGACAGTCAACCGGGAAAAACTGTTTTTT. Its protein is CASSRDGTVNREKLFF.

In nucleotides, the CDR3 is TGCGCCAGCAGCTTGGTTAGAGGGGACCAAGAGACCCAGTACTTC. Its protein is CASSLVRGDQETQYF. This sequence joins TRBV5-1 and TRBJ2-5; the D call may be TRBD1 or TRBD2 (5 bases each). The CDR3 covers 15 residues. Trimming left V 0 bases short and J 0 bases short, with 9 bases between. Germline CDR1 is SGHRS and CDR2 is YFSETQ.

The chain couples TRBV27 to TRBJ2-3; perhaps TRBD1 as D (6 bases). From germline, CDR1 is MNHEY and CDR2 SMNVEV (reference sequence). Trimming took 0 bases from V and 5 from J, leaving 15 bases between them. This CDR3 is built from 16 residues. CDR3 sequence reads: CASSLSPSGAGDTQYF. The CDR3 DNA reads TGTGCCAGCAGTTTATCTCCTTCAGGGGCGGGAGATACGCAGTATTTT.

V and J are TRBV6-1 and TRBJ2-4; D unresolved. The CDR3 is made up of 15 amino acids. The germline CDR1 and CDR2 sequences are MNHNS and SASEGT. V lost 2 bases to trimming and J lost 0 bases, with 8 bases between them. The CDR3 nucleotides read TGTGCCAGCAGTGAAATGGCCCTAGCCAAAAACATTCAGTACTTC. Protein sequence: CASSEMALAKNIQYF.

The chain is built from TRBV5-4 and TRBJ2-3, with D unclear. The CDR3 contains 13 residues. V lost 4 bases and J 3 bases, leaving 9 bases between the germline ends. Germline V CDR1 and CDR2: SGHNT, YYREEE (reference sequence). CDR3 protein: CASSSPATDTQYF. CDR3 in DNA: TGTGCCAGCAGCAGCCCCGCGACAGATACGCAGTATTTT.

The sample holds many counts of this clonotype. The V and J genes are TRBV29-1 and TRBJ2-7, with a weak D call TRBD1 (5 bases). This CDR3 region has 12 residues. V lost 4 bases, J lost 6 bases, and 13 bases lay in between. CDR1 is SQVTM and CDR2 is ANQGSEA in the germline V gene. CDR3 sequence (DNA): TGCAGCGTTGCCCAGGGAACGGGCGAGCAGTACTTC. Its protein product is CSVAQGTGEQYF.

This chain links TRBV19 with TRBJ2-3; D gene ambiguous. From germline, CDR1 is LNHDA and CDR2 SQIVND (reference sequence). CDR3 length: 15 amino acids. Between the trimmed V and J ends, which lost 5 bases and 3 bases, there was a span of 15 bases. CDR3 sequence (DNA): TGTGCCAGTAGTCTGAGTTTGGTCATTACAGATACGCAGTATTTT. It translates to CASSLSLVITDTQYF.

This clonotype was observed at least ten times. This chain joins TRBV6-5 and TRBJ2-3; 9 bases line up with TRBD1. This CDR3 contains 14 residues. CDR1 and CDR2 from the germline V gene are MNHEY and SVGAGI. V dropped 5 bases and J dropped 5; count of bases not matched to a gene: 5. The CDR3 region has the DNA TGTGCCAGCAGTCTACAGGGGGCAGGAGATACGCAGTATTTT. Protein sequence: CASSLQGAGDTQYF.

This clonotype was detected only a few times. V is TRBV9 and J is TRBJ2-6; D is possibly TRBD1 (5 bases). Germline lookup yields CDR1 SGDLS and CDR2 YYNGEE. The V end lost 1 base, the J end lost 0 bases, and 14 bases lay between the germline ends. This CDR3 has 18 amino acids. In nucleotides, the CDR3 is TGTGCCAGCAGCGTAAACGACAGACTTTTCTCTGGGGCCAACGTCCTGACTTTC. Protein sequence: CASSVNDRLFSGANVLTF.

This chain connects TRBV15 to TRBJ2-3; no firm D call. V shed 3 bases and J shed 7 bases, with 17 bases lying between them. Germline V gene sequence: CDR1 LNHNV, CDR2 YYDKDF (reference sequence). This CDR3 has 15 amino acids. CDR3 sequence reads: CATSRDPMRSNTQYF. For the CDR3, the DNA is TGTGCCACCAGCAGGGACCCGATGCGCTCAAATACGCAGTATTTT.

This clonotype was counted ten times or more. The chain combines TRBV7-2 with TRBJ1-1; D is undetermined. V was pared by 4 bases and J by 5 bases, with 17 bases between. Per the germline V gene, CDR1 is SGHTA and CDR2 is FQGNSA. This CDR3 is 15 amino acids long. CDR3 in amino acids: CASSSPRAYGTEAFF. CDR3 in DNA: TGTGCCAGCAGCTCCCCGCGGGCCTACGGTACTGAAGCTTTCTTT.

The rearrangement joins TRBV5-1 to TRBJ1-4; the D is unclear. Trimming took 0 bases from V and 5 from J, leaving 5 bases between them. This CDR3 is built from 13 residues. The V gene's germline CDR1 is SGHRS and CDR2 YFSETQ. CDR3 coding DNA: TGCGCCAGCAGCTTGGAAAGCAATGAAAAACTGTTTTTT. Its translation: CASSLESNEKLFF.

This clonotype was recorded at least ten times. V is TRBV9 and J is TRBJ2-7; possibly TRBD1 or TRBD2 for D (5 bases each). V was shortened by 4 bases and J by 6 bases, with 20 bases between the two germline ends. The CDR3 covers 15 residues. Germline V gives CDR1 SGDLS, CDR2 YYNGEE. CDR3: CASSLGETASPEQYF. In DNA form, the CDR3 reads TGTGCCAGCAGCTTGGGGGAGACCGCCTCGCCCGAGCAGTACTTC.

This rearrangement joins TRBV4-3 to TRBJ1-5, with unresolved D. This CDR3 has 15 residues. From germline, CDR1 is LGHNA and CDR2 YSLEER. The V end lost 0 bases, the J end lost 3 bases, and 9 bases lay between the germline ends. The chain's CDR3 is CASSQDRRTNQPQHF. The DNA for the CDR3 is TGCGCCAGCAGCCAAGATCGGCGTACCAATCAGCCCCAGCATTTT.